This record concerns one T cell receptor beta chain sequence. Its antigen remains undetermined. Base qualities are not provided; no much larger clone lies one nucleotide away. Explained via the paper, the treatment or condition label denotes: in vitro stimulation with specific CMV peptide epitopes to enrich CMV-specific T cells. This sample stems from a study of T cell repertoires in cytomegalovirus infection (dated by TCRdb to the late 2010s). Background for the entire study: Peptide stimulations targeted recently identified HLA-C-restricted CMV epitopes, whose presentation resists viral immunomodulation, together with well-studied HLA-B-restricted epitopes. Donor HLA type was relevant to the analysis, because carriage of CMV infection together with the matching HLA type was indicated by public TCR beta signatures. Study-level results and caveats: The ex vivo response was dominated by HLA-C-restricted CMV-specific TCR beta clonotypes, which also provided the single most frequent clonotype in two of eight donors. In both this cohort and an independent cohort of 300 to 450 donors, the cumulative frequency of public TCR beta family members distinguished carriers of CMV infection plus the relevant HLA type.

From V the trimming removes 1 base and from J it removes 2 bases, while the gene matches leave 10 bases of the junction unaccounted for. Per the germline V gene, MGHRA is the CDR1 and YSYEKL is the CDR2. The CDR3, cysteine through phenylalanine, is 17 amino acids long. This entry keeps only the CDR3 DNA: 51 bases, framed from base 1. Instrument on record: Illumina HiSeq 1500. TCRdb reprocessed the public reads (quality trimming at Q25 with fastp, clone calling with MiXCR) and kept in-frame beta chains. CDR3 protein duplicates are merged, each entry listing the most common genes and DNA. The table for this sample lists about 50,000 distinct CDR3 sequences; roughly 21% of them were counted only once. The top ten hold roughly 75% of the sample.

The sequence derives from a human donor in good health (CMV status not recorded). Some clones in this sample may be carry-over from other donors' samples. This specimen consisted of CD8+ T cells from cultured PBMCs, obtained from culture after CMV antigen stimulation. Recombination joined TRBV4-1 with TRBJ2-5; TRBD1 agrees with 7 junctional bases. In nucleotide form, the sequence is TGCGCCAGCAGCCAAGTTCCTTTTGCAGGGGGTCAAGAGACCCAGTACTTC. Its translation is CASSQVPFAGGQETQYF.